This TCR beta chain came from a study of beta chain features in type 1 diabetes. Broader study findings: Among all four CD4+ subsets, Type 1 diabetes patients had TCRB CDR3s that were moderately but significantly shorter. Since sequencing was performed on cDNA, cells with high TCR expression could be over-represented.

Trimming left V 1 base short and J 4 bases short, with 10 bases between. The CDR3 runs to 14 residues. CDR1 PRHDT and CDR2 FYEKMQ come from the germline V gene (reference sequence). Of the isolated RNA, all was reverse transcribed, and so the sequenced material was expressed TCRB transcripts. Clones were read by immunoSEQ multiplex PCR, and TCRdb kept only the in-frame ones, dropping some. The table shows around 500,000 clones, with more than 9.5% occurring only once. Worth noting for this clone: Its antigen is as yet unknown.

This chain links TRBV13 with TRBJ1-2; D is unclear. The specimen was naive CD4+ T cells from blood. This clonotype was obtained from a woman under 30 in good health. This CDR3 reads CASSLARLRYGYTF. The CDR3 DNA follows: TGTGCCAGCAGCTTAGCCAGGCTCCGCTATGGCTACACCTTC.